The 23 T cell receptor beta chains listed next were all sequenced from one sample in a study of post-analysis software for immune sequencing data. Their specific antigens are unknown. Study-wide results and caveats: Elevated frequency relative to controls characterized several TRBV segments in patients, TRBV5-6, TRBV5-1 and TRBV20-1 among them.

TCR beta libraries were prepared from cDNA with unique molecular identifiers. TCRdb reprocessed the PCR reads with MiXCR, giving one entry per CDR3 protein. Here the sample spans about 820,000 distinct CDR3 sequences, approximately 57% being singletons. The sequenced material came from blood. The origin of the receptors is a girl aged 10 to 17 with multiple sclerosis.

This clonotype was counted once. The chain is built from TRBV20-1 and TRBJ1-1, with D unresolved. This CDR3 contains 13 residues. Germline CDR1 reads DFQATT; CDR2 reads SNEGSKA (reference sequence). Trimming stripped 1 base from V and 6 bases from J, with 12 bases between. The CDR3 loop is CSARVPFSAEAFF. CDR3 coding DNA: TGCAGTGCTAGAGTACCTTTCTCGGCTGAAGCTTTCTTT.

V usage is TRBV6-2 or TRBV6-3 and J usage is TRBJ2-1; TRBD2 aligns across 8 bases. V gave up 5 bases and J gave up 6 bases; unmatched junction bases: 9. Germline V gene lookup returns CDR1 MNHEY and CDR2 SVGEGT. The CDR3 length is 15 residues. The CDR3 DNA is TGTGCCAGCAGTCCCGTGGCGGGGGGTCGCAATGAGCAGTTCTTC. Translating it yields CASSPVAGGRNEQFF.

With respect to this clonotype: One end of the junction is discordant with germline, which a read error may explain. This sequence joins TRBV12-3 or TRBV12-4 and TRBJ2-3; a weak D match, TRBD2 (5 bases). The CDR3 sequence is 16 residues long. The CDR3 is CASSWSGPVSTDAQYF. The CDR3, as DNA: TGTGCCAGCAGTTGGAGCGGACCCGTCAGCACAGATGCGCAGTATTTT.

The chain carries TRBV10-3 and TRBJ2-1, with 8 bases aligning to TRBD1. The CDR3 is made up of 14 amino acids. Germline V gene sequence: CDR1 ENHRY, CDR2 SYGVKD. The V and J ends lost 8 bases and 6 bases, in that order; junction bases with no gene match: 9. CDR3 loop: CAIGKGQGGNEQFF. In nucleotides, the CDR3 is TGTGCCATCGGTAAAGGACAGGGCGGCAATGAGCAGTTCTTC.

V is TRBV15 and J is TRBJ1-2, with D possibly matching TRBD1 (6 bases). CDR3 length equals 16 residues. CDR1 is LNHNV and CDR2 is YYDKDF in the germline V gene (reference sequence). The V and J ends lost 1 base and 4 bases respectively, with 16 bases between them. CDR3 sequence (DNA): TGTGCCACCAGCAGAGGGGCTGGGGGCCCCGGCTATGGCTACACCTTC. This codes for CATSRGAGGPGYGYTF.

The genes are TRBV30 and TRBJ1-1; D gene uncertain. V was clipped by 0 bases and J by 1 base, with 9 bases between them. CDR3 length equals 14 residues. Germline lookup yields CDR1 GTSNPN and CDR2 SVGIG (reference sequence). The CDR3 sequence: CAWSVGRRNTEAFF. As DNA, the CDR3 is TGTGCCTGGAGTGTCGGACGGCGGAACACTGAAGCTTTCTTT.

This chain links TRBV29-1 with TRBJ2-1; 7 bases align to TRBD1. Germline CDR1 SQVTM, CDR2 ANQGSEA. V dropped 3 bases and J dropped 1; count of bases not matched to a gene: 3. This CDR3 has 14 residues. The CDR3 DNA reads TGCAGCGTTGAGGGGACAGTATCCTACAATGAGCAGTTCTTC. Translated, it gives CSVEGTVSYNEQFF.

This clonotype was seen more than once but under ten times. This rearrangement joins TRBV4-1 to TRBJ1-6; D is perhaps TRBD1 (6 bases). This CDR3 is built from 18 residues. The V end lost 0 bases, the J end lost 8 bases, and 20 bases lay between the germline ends. Germline loops: CDR1 MGHRA, CDR2 YSYEKL. For the CDR3, the DNA is TGCGCCAGCAGCCAAGATCCGCGGTCGAAGGACAGTTATTCACCCCTCCACTTT. It translates to CASSQDPRSKDSYSPLHF.

As regards this clonotype: The junction shows a germline mismatch at one end, possibly a read error. The V gene is TRBV29-1, the J gene TRBJ2-3; D possibly corresponds to TRBD1 (6 bases). This CDR3 has 13 residues. The germline CDR1 and CDR2 sequences are SQVTM and ANQGSEA. The CDR3 DNA follows: TGCAGCGCTGAACACAGGGCCAGGGATACGCAGTATTTT. Translating it yields CSAEHRARDTQYF.

The chain carries TRBV5-1 and TRBJ2-5; possibly TRBD2 for D (6 bases). Germline assignment: CDR1 SGHRS and CDR2 YFSETQ. Trimming left V 0 bases short and J 11 bases short, with 17 bases between. CDR3 size: 14 residues. CDR3 DNA sequence: TGCGCCAGCAGCTTGGACGGGGGAGGTATTGAGCAGTACTTC. This sequence encodes CASSLDGGGIEQYF.

The chain employs TRBV6-5 and TRBJ2-3; D possibly corresponds to TRBD1 (5 bases). Germline-derived CDR1 and CDR2 are MNHEY and SVGAGI. The CDR3 is 15 residues long. Trimming removed 0 bases from V and 3 bases from J, with 10 bases in between. This CDR3 reads CASSYSSRDTDTQYF. CDR3 sequence (DNA): TGTGCCAGCAGTTACTCGTCCAGGGATACAGATACGCAGTATTTT.

This clonotype was detected only a few times. The chain links TRBV10-3 to TRBJ2-4; 9 positions agree with TRBD1. The DNA end is a closer match to TRBJ2-7, so the J assignment may be wrong. In germline, CDR1 is ENHRY, CDR2 SYGVKD. The CDR3 runs 15 residues. The CDR3 loop reads CAISGGTGKWYEQYF. CDR3 DNA: TGTGCCATCAGTGGTGGGACAGGGAAGTGGTACGAGCAGTACTTC.

Only a few counts were recorded for this clonotype. The chain recombines TRBV3-1 with TRBJ2-4; the D gene is possibly TRBD2 (7 bases). With 5 bases removed from V and 3 bases from J, the gap between germline ends came to 20 bases. Germline loops: CDR1 LGHDT, CDR2 YNNKEL (reference sequence). CDR3 length: 17 amino acids. CDR3 region: CASSRGGSLEIKNIQYF. Written as DNA, the CDR3 is TGTGCCAGCAGCAGGGGGGGCTCCCTCGAGATCAAAAACATTCAGTACTTC.

This clonotype turned up a few times. The chain has TRBV5-1 and TRBJ2-3, with 13 bases lining up with TRBD2. V shed 3 bases, J shed 5 bases, and the junction held 6 bases outside the gene matches. Germline V gives CDR1 SGHRS, CDR2 YFSETQ. CDR3 length: 16 amino acids. The CDR3 region is CASSWGTSGTGDTQYF. CDR3 sequence (DNA): TGCGCCAGCAGCTGGGGGACTAGCGGGACGGGAGATACGCAGTATTTT.

The CDR3 DNA sequence: TGTGCCAGCTTACTAGCAATATACACCGGGGAGCTGTTTTTT. This sequence encodes CASLLAIYTGELFF. The V and J genes are TRBV6-2 or TRBV6-3 and TRBJ2-2, with D possibly being TRBD2 (6 bases). The germline gives CDR1 MNHEY, CDR2 SVGEGT. The CDR3 is made up of 14 amino acids. Trimming removed 8 bases at V and 3 bases at J, with 13 bases between.

This chain uses TRBV27 with TRBJ2-7; TRBD1 might be the D (5 bases). The CDR3 spans 13 residues. The V and J ends lost 4 bases and 5 bases respectively, with 12 bases between them. Germline V gene sequence: CDR1 MNHEY, CDR2 SMNVEV (reference sequence). DNA for the CDR3: TGTGCCAGCAGTTCTAGGGGTGCACACGAGCAGTACTTC. Translated: CASSSRGAHEQYF.

The chain is built from TRBV29-1 and TRBJ1-1; D is ambiguous. CDR1 SQVTM and CDR2 ANQGSEA come from the germline V gene. The ends were cut back, 7 bases at V and 2 bases at J, with 14 bases in the middle. CDR3 size: 13 residues. CDR3 loop: CSGQLGSNTEAFF. The DNA of the CDR3 is TGCAGCGGCCAATTGGGGAGTAACACTGAAGCTTTCTTT.

Turning to this clonotype: A much larger clone sits a single nucleotide away, making a read error possible. The chain links TRBV29-1 to TRBJ2-7, with 9 nucleotides matching TRBD2. CDR3 length: 15 residues. Trimming cost V 3 bases and J 7 bases; bases outside gene matches: 13. Germline V gene data show CDR1 as SQVTM and CDR2 as ANQGSEA. The CDR3 DNA reads TGCAGCGTTGAGGTAGCGGGGGACTCCTACAATGAGCAGTACTTC. This gives the protein CSVEVAGDSYNEQYF.

This clonotype occurred a few times. The chain has TRBV5-1 and TRBJ2-1; D perhaps matches TRBD1 (5 bases). CDR3 length: 14 residues. Trimming took off 7 bases at V and 4 bases at J, with 15 bases between the two ends. Germline V lookup: CDR1 SGHRS, CDR2 YFSETQ. The CDR3 DNA reads TGCGCCAGCTCCCCTTCGGACACGTACAATGAGCAGTTCTTC. Translation: CASSPSDTYNEQFF. Variable domain in full (rest from reference TRBV5-1 and TRBJ2-1): KAGVTQTPRYLIKTRGQQVTLSCSPISGHRSVSWYQQTPGQGLQFLFEYFSETQRNKGNFPGRFSGRQFSNSRSEMNVSTLELGDSALYLCASSPSDTYNEQFFGPGTRLTVL.

The genes are TRBV12-3 or TRBV12-4 and TRBJ1-6; D might be TRBD1 (5 bases). V lost 0 bases and J lost 9, with 12 bases in between. The CDR3 length is 15 residues. CDR3 loop: CASSLAGGGGSPLHF. CDR3 nucleotide sequence: TGTGCCAGCAGTTTAGCGGGCGGGGGGGGTTCACCCCTCCACTTT.

The chain has TRBV18 and TRBJ1-5; no firm D call. The V end lost 6 bases, the J end lost 0 bases, and 9 bases lay between the germline ends. The CDR3 covers 14 residues. The germline CDR1 and CDR2 sequences are KGHSH and LQKENI. DNA of the CDR3: TGTGCCAGCTCTCAGGACGTTAGCAATCAGCCCCAGCATTTT. Protein: CASSQDVSNQPQHF.

The chain employs TRBV5-1 and TRBJ1-1; D may be TRBD1 (6 bases). Germline V CDR1 and CDR2: SGHRS, YFSETQ. The CDR3 loop spans 14 amino acids. The V end was cut by 3 bases, the J end by 8 bases, with 17 bases between. CDR3 protein: CASSSATGTLEAFF. CDR3 in DNA: TGCGCCAGCAGCTCGGCGACCGGGACATTAGAAGCTTTCTTT.

V and J are TRBV10-2 and TRBJ2-3, with D tentatively TRBD1 or TRBD2 (5 bases each). This CDR3 has 15 amino acids. V lost 4 bases and J lost 4, with 15 bases in between. Germline V CDR1 and CDR2: WSHSY, SAAADI. The CDR3: CASSVGTVMADTQYF. In DNA, the CDR3 is TGCGCCAGCAGTGTAGGGACCGTGATGGCAGATACGCAGTATTTT.